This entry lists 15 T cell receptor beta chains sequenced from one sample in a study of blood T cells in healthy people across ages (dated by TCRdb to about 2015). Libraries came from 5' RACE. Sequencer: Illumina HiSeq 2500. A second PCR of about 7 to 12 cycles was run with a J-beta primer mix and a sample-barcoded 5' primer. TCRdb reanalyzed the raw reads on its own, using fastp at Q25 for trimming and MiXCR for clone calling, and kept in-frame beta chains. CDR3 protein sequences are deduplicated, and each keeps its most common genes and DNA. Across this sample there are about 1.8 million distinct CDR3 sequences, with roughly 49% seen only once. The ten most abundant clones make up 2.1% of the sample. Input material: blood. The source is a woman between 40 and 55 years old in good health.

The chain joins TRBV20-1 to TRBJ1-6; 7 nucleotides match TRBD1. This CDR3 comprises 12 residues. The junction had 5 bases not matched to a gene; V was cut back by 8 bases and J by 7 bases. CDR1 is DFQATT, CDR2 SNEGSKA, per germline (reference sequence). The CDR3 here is CSLGQLNSPLHF. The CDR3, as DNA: TGCAGTTTGGGACAGTTAAATTCACCCCTCCACTTT.

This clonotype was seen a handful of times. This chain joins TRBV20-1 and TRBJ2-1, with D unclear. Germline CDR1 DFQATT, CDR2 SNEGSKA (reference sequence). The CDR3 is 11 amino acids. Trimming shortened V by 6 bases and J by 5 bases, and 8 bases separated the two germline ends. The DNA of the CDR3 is TGCAGTGCAGAACGACACAATGAGCAGTTCTTC. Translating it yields CSAERHNEQFF.

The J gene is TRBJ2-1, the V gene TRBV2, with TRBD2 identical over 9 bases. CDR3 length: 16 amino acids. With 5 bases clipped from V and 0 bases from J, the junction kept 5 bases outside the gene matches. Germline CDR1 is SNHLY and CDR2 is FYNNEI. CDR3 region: CASSYEAGGSYNEQFF. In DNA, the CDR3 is TGTGCCAGCAGTTACGAAGCGGGGGGCTCCTACAATGAGCAGTTCTTC. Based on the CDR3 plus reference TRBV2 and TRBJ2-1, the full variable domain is EPEVTQTPSHQVTQMGQEVILRCVPISNHLYFYWYRQILGQKVEFLVSFYNNEISEKSEIFDDQFSVERPDGSNFTLKIRSTKLEDSAMYFCASSYEAGGSYNEQFFGPGTRLTVL.

For the CDR3, the DNA is TGTGCCACCAGTGATTTGCCAGGCAACATTCAGTACTTC. It codes for CATSDLPGNIQYF. The genes are TRBV24-1 and TRBJ2-4; D not resolved. The CDR3 contains 13 residues. Germline V gives CDR1 KGHDR, CDR2 SFDVKD. Between the trimmed V and J ends, which lost 0 bases and 7 bases, there was a span of 6 bases.

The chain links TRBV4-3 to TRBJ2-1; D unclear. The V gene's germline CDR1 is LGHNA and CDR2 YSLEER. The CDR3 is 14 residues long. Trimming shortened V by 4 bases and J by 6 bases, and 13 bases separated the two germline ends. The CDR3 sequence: CASSRVWGSNEQFF. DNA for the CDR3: TGCGCCAGCAGCCGAGTATGGGGATCCAATGAGCAGTTCTTC.

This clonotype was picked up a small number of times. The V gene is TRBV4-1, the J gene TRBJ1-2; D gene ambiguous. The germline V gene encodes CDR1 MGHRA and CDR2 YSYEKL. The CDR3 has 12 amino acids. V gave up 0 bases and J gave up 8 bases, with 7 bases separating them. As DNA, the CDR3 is TGCGCCAGCAGCCAAGAAGGGTTCGGCTACACCTTC. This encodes CASSQEGFGYTF.

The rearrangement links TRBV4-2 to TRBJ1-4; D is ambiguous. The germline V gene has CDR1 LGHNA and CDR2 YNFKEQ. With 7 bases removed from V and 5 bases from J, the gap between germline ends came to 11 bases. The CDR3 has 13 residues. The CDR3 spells CASTPSLNEKLFF. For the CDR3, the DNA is TGTGCCAGCACCCCTTCTTTGAATGAAAAACTGTTTTTT.

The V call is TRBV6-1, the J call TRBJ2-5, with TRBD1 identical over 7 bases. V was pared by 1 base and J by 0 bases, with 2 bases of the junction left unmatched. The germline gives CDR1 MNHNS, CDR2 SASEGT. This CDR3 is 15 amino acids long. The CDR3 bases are TGTGCCAGCAGTGAAGAGACAGGGTACCAAGAGACCCAGTACTTC. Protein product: CASSEETGYQETQYF.

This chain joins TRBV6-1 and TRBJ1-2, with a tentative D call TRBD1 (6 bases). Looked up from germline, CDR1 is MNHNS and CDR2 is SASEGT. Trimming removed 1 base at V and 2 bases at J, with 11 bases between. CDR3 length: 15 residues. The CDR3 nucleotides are TGTGCCAGCAGTGAAGTCGGCAGGGGAAACTATGGCTACACCTTC. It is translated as CASSEVGRGNYGYTF.

The CDR3 coding sequence is TGTGCCAGCAGCCGCGACAGGCAAGAGACCCGGTACTTC. Translating it yields CASSRDRQETRYF. This chain joins TRBV7-3 and TRBJ2-7; tentatively, D is TRBD1 (6 bases). Germline assignment: CDR1 SGHTA and CDR2 FQGTGA. Trimming took 5 bases from V and 12 from J, leaving 20 bases between them. The CDR3 totals 13 residues. The full variable domain, rest sourced from reference TRBV7-3 and TRBJ2-7, is GAGVSQTPSNKVTEKGKYVELRCDPISGHTALYWYRQSLGQGPEFLIYFQGTGAADDSGLPNDRFFAVRPEGSVSTLKIQRTERGDSAVYLCASSRDRQETRYFGPGTRLTVT.

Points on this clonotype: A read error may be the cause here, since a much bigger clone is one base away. The CDR3 sequence: CSVAGGEVNEQYF. DNA of the CDR3: TGCAGCGTCGCGGGGGGGGAGGTCAATGAGCAGTACTTC. The chain joins TRBV29-1 to TRBJ2-4; 9 bases map to TRBD2. V was clipped by 6 bases and J by 13 bases; unmatched bases: 13. Germline loops: CDR1 SQVTM, CDR2 ANQGSEA. This CDR3 has 13 residues.

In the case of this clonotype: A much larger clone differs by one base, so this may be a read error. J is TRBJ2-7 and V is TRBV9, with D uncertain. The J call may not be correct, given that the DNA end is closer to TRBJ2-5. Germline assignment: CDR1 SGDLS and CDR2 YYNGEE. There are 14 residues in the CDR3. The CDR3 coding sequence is TGTGCCAGCAGCCCATCGGACCTCGGGCAGACCCAGTACTTC. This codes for CASSPSDLGQTQYF.

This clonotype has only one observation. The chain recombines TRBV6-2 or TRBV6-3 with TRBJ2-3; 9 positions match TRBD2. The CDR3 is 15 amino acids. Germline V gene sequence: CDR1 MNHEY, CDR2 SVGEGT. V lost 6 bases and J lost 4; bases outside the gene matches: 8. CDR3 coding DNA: TGTGCCAGCAGGTCGACTAGCGGTAGCCCAGATACGCAGTATTTT. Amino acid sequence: CASRSTSGSPDTQYF.

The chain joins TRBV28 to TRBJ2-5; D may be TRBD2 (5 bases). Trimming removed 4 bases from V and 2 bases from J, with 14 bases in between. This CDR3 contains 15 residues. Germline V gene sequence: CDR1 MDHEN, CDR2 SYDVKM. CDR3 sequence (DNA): TGTGCCAGCAGTTCGCGCCTTGGACTTCAAGAGACCCAGTACTTC. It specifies CASSSRLGLQETQYF.

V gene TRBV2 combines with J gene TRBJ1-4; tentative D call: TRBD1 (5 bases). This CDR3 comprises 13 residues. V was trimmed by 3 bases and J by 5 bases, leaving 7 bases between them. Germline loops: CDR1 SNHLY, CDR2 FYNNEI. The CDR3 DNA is TGTGCCAGCAGTGAGGGGCGCAATGAAAAACTGTTTTTT. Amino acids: CASSEGRNEKLFF. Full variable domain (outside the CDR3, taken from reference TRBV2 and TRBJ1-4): EPEVTQTPSHQVTQMGQEVILRCVPISNHLYFYWYRQILGQKVEFLVSFYNNEISEKSEIFDDQFSVERPDGSNFTLKIRSTKLEDSAMYFCASSEGRNEKLFFGSGTQLSVL.